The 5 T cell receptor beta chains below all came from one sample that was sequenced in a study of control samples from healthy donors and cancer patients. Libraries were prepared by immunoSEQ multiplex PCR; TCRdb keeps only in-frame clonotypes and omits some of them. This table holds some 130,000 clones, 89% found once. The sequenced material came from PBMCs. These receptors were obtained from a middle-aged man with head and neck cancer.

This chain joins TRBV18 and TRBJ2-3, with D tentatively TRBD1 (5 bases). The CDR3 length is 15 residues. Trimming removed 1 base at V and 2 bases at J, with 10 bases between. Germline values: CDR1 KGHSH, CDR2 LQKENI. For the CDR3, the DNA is TGTGCCAGCTCACCACGGGGCAGGGACACAGATACGCAGTATTTT. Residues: CASSPRGRDTDTQYF.

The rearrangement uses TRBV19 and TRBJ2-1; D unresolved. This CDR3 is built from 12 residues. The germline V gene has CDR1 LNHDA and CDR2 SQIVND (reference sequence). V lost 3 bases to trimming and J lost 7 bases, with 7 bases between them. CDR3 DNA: TGTGCCAGTAGTATTTTGGGGAATGAGCAGTTCTTC. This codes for CASSILGNEQFF.

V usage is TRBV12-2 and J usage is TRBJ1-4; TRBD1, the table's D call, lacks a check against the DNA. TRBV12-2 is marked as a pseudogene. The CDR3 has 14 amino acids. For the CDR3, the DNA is TGTGCAAGTCGCTTAAAACAGGGGAAAGAAAAACTGTTTTTT. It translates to CASRLKQGKEKLFF.

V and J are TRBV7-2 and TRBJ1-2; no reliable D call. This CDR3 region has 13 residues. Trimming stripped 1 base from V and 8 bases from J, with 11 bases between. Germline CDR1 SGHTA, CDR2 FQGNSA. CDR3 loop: CASSLGGLGGYTF. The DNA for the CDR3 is TGTGCCAGCAGCTTAGGAGGCCTGGGGGGCTACACCTTC.

CDR3 in amino acids: CASSWNDRSEAFF. As DNA, the CDR3 is TGTGCCAGCAGTTGGAACGACAGGTCTGAAGCTTTCTTT. This chain joins TRBV12-3 or TRBV12-4 and TRBJ1-1; D is possibly TRBD1 (6 bases). V was trimmed by 4 bases and J by 6 bases, leaving 12 bases between them. CDR3 length: 13 residues.